The 16 T cell receptor beta chains given below trace back to one sample, sequenced in a study of T cells after yellow fever vaccination. MiXCR, run by TCRdb on the 5' RACE reads, gives a single entry per CDR3 protein. Of about 170,000 distinct CDR3 sequences in the sample, roughly 11% were seen once. The source was CD8+ T cells sorted from PBMCs, collected 15 days after the yellow fever booster vaccination. The receptors originated from a man aged 18 to 30 who received the YFV17D yellow fever vaccine.

This clonotype was seen ten or more times. The rearrangement links TRBV4-3 to TRBJ1-2, with 9 bases matching TRBD1. Unmatched junction bases numbered 12, after V lost 2 bases and J lost 8 bases. The CDR3 extends over 16 amino acids. CDR1 and CDR2 from the germline V gene are LGHNA and YSLEER. In nucleotides, the CDR3 is TGCGCCAGCAGCCAAATAGAACAGGGGGCAAAAGGAGGCTACACCTTC. It codes for CASSQIEQGAKGGYTF.

This chain's CDR3 is CASSPTGFGNTGELFF. The CDR3 DNA reads as TGTGCCAGCAGCCCTACAGGGTTTGGGAACACCGGGGAGCTGTTTTTT. The J gene is TRBJ2-2, the V gene TRBV5-5; D might be TRBD1 (6 bases). The CDR3 is made up of 16 amino acids. The V end lost 4 bases, the J end lost 1 base, and 14 bases lay between the germline ends. The germline CDR1 and CDR2 sequences are SGHKS and YYEKEE (reference sequence).

This clonotype was observed a handful of times. V and J are TRBV6-1 and TRBJ1-1; D may be TRBD1 (5 bases). Deletions cut 10 bases from V and 4 bases from J, with 16 bases between. The CDR3 extends over 13 amino acids. Germline V gives CDR1 MNHNS, CDR2 SASEGT. The CDR3 region is CAIGDRTATEAFF. The DNA for the CDR3 is TGTGCCATTGGGGACCGGACGGCCACTGAAGCTTTCTTT.

This clonotype was counted once. The chain is built from TRBV30 and TRBJ2-7, with a possible D match to TRBD2 (6 bases). The ends were cut back, 3 bases at V and 3 bases at J, with 24 bases in the middle. CDR3 length equals 17 residues. CDR1 is GTSNPN, CDR2 SVGIG, per germline (reference sequence). The CDR3 sequence: CAWSPRVGTGVLYEQYF. The CDR3 region has the DNA TGTGCCTGGAGCCCACGGGTCGGGACTGGTGTCCTCTACGAGCAGTACTTC.

In this sample, this clonotype turned up a few times. J is TRBJ2-5 and V is TRBV7-9; tentatively, D is TRBD1 or TRBD2 (5 bases each). Germline V gene lookup returns CDR1 SEHNR and CDR2 FQNEAQ (reference sequence). This CDR3 is 15 amino acids long. V shed 4 bases and J shed 5 bases, with 17 bases lying between them. CDR3 amino acids: CASSWGSNPGETQYF. In DNA form, the CDR3 reads TGTGCCAGCAGCTGGGGGTCAAACCCGGGGGAGACCCAGTACTTC.

This clonotype was observed a few times. The V and J genes are TRBV11-3 and TRBJ2-2; D unclear. Germline lookup yields CDR1 SGHNT and CDR2 YENEEA. The length of the CDR3 is 11 residues. With 4 bases removed from V and 9 bases from J, the gap between germline ends came to 6 bases. DNA for the CDR3: TGTGCCAGCAGCTCGAACCGGGAGCTGTTTTTT. Translating gives CASSSNRELFF.

This clonotype was seen a handful of times. This sequence joins TRBV29-1 and TRBJ2-2; the D is unclear. Germline V gene lookup returns CDR1 SQVTM and CDR2 ANQGSEA. The V end lost 4 bases, the J end lost 6 bases, and 15 bases lay between the germline ends. This CDR3 comprises 14 residues. In DNA form, the CDR3 reads TGCAGCGTTGCTCTTATTGCCTTCCCCGGGGAGCTGTTTTTT. Protein product: CSVALIAFPGELFF.

The chain joins TRBV6-5 to TRBJ1-1, with 7 bases fitting TRBD1. The V segment lost 0 bases and the J segment 0 bases; nucleotides outside the gene matches: 1. The germline gives CDR1 MNHEY, CDR2 SVGAGI. The CDR3 is made up of 15 amino acids. The CDR3 DNA follows: TGTGCCAGCAGTTACTCGACAGGGCTGAACACTGAAGCTTTCTTT. Amino acids: CASSYSTGLNTEAFF.

The table lists this clonotype with a few counts. The chain is built from TRBV5-6 and TRBJ2-5; weak D call: TRBD1 (5 bases). Per the germline V gene, CDR1 is SGHDT and CDR2 is YYEEEE. V was shortened by 6 bases and J by 1 base, with 13 bases between the two germline ends. This CDR3 contains 14 residues. The CDR3 loop is CASIQGSFQETQYF. The CDR3 DNA follows: TGTGCCAGCATCCAGGGAAGTTTCCAAGAGACCCAGTACTTC. Combining the CDR3 with reference TRBV5-6 and TRBJ2-5 gives the whole variable domain DAGVTQSPTHLIKTRGQQVTLRCSPKSGHDTVSWYQQALGQGPQFIFQYYEEEERQRGNFPDRFSGHQFPNYSSELNVNALLLGDSALYLCASIQGSFQETQYFGPGTRLLVL.

This clonotype was counted only a few times. The rearrangement joins TRBV20-1 to TRBJ1-1; 7 bases are shared with TRBD1. This CDR3 contains 16 residues. Germline CDR1 DFQATT, CDR2 SNEGSKA (reference sequence). V was clipped by 1 base and J by 2 bases; unmatched bases: 10. CDR3 nucleotide sequence: TGCAGTGCTAGAGCAGCATCGGGACAGCTTAACACTGAAGCTTTCTTT. Translated, it gives CSARAASGQLNTEAFF.

This clonotype was recorded a few times. This sequence joins TRBV12-3 or TRBV12-4 and TRBJ1-1; possibly TRBD1 for D (5 bases). With 1 base removed from V and 2 bases from J, the gap between germline ends came to 11 bases. The CDR3 sequence is 15 residues long. The CDR3 DNA follows: TGTGCCAGCAGTTTAGTGGGCACAGGTAACACTGAAGCTTTCTTT. This codes for CASSLVGTGNTEAFF.

This clonotype was counted a few times. This sequence joins TRBV5-1 and TRBJ2-3, with 8 bases aligning to TRBD2. Germline assignment: CDR1 SGHRS and CDR2 YFSETQ. The CDR3 is made up of 15 amino acids. The junction had 8 bases not matched to a gene; V was cut back by 4 bases and J by 4 bases. CDR3 in amino acids: CASSRGGVSPDTQYF. CDR3 DNA: TGCGCCAGCAGCCGGGGGGGTGTAAGTCCAGATACGCAGTATTTT.

This clonotype was observed a few times. The DNA of the CDR3 is TGTGCCAGCAGCCTCCTCGGTGAGGGACGGTTGAACACTGAAGCTTTCTTT. This sequence encodes CASSLLGEGRLNTEAFF. This chain connects TRBV14 to TRBJ1-1, with D perhaps TRBD1 (5 bases). Trimming stripped 4 bases from V and 0 bases from J, with 18 bases between. This CDR3 has 17 residues. Per germline, CDR1 SGHDN and CDR2 FVKESK.

The chain links TRBV6-1 to TRBJ2-5; D gene uncertain. V lost 5 bases and J 3 bases, leaving 19 bases between the germline ends. The germline CDR1 and CDR2 sequences are MNHNS and SASEGT. The length of the CDR3 is 16 residues. The CDR3 here is CASSRPRLAPKETQYF. CDR3 coding DNA: TGTGCCAGCAGTCGACCACGATTGGCCCCCAAAGAGACCCAGTACTTC.

The sample holds many counts of this clonotype. V usage is TRBV7-9 and J usage is TRBJ2-3; D is perhaps TRBD2 (5 bases). The germline V and J ends were trimmed by 2 bases and 2 bases, with 8 bases remaining between them. This CDR3 comprises 14 residues. CDR1 is SEHNR, CDR2 FQNEAQ, per germline (reference sequence). Here the CDR3 reads CASSLYGDTDTQYF. In DNA form, the CDR3 reads TGTGCCAGCAGCTTATACGGGGACACAGATACGCAGTATTTT.

This clonotype appeared a few times. The chain couples TRBV7-9 to TRBJ2-5; D is ambiguous. Per the germline V gene, CDR1 is SEHNR and CDR2 is FQNEAQ (reference sequence). Trimming took 1 base from V and 4 from J, leaving 10 bases between them. The CDR3 runs 14 residues. CDR3 DNA sequence: TGTGCCAGCAGCTTAGAGCTTCGAGGAGAGACCCAGTACTTC. Translation gives CASSLELRGETQYF.